The 27 T cell receptor beta chains presented below share a single source sample, sequenced in a study of prognosis after radiotherapy for stage I lung cancer. Starting from genomic DNA, TCR beta CDR3 was amplified through two-round multiplex PCR. Used in first-round PCR were primers specific to each TRBV and TRBJ gene. TCRdb itself ran the multiplex PCR reads through MiXCR, one entry per CDR3 protein. This repertoire shows 8,500 to 13,000 distinct CDR3 sequences, approximately 50% found once; its top ten account for roughly 7%. The sequenced sample was PBMCs, obtained before or after stereotactic body radiation therapy (not recorded which). The receptors derive from a donor over 45 with non-small cell lung cancer.

This clonotype is judged medium-sized. The J gene is TRBJ1-1, the V gene TRBV6-1; D possibly corresponds to TRBD1 (6 bases). Germline CDR1 and CDR2: MNHNS and SASEGT. The V end was cut by 5 bases, the J end by 2 bases, with 9 bases between. CDR3 length: 13 amino acids. CDR3 in DNA: TGTGCCAGCAGTCGAGGGGGTAACACTGAAGCTTTCTTT. Amino acid sequence: CASSRGGNTEAFF.

Worth noting for this clonotype: A far larger clone differs by one base, so this is likely a read error. The gene calls are TRBV6-2 or TRBV6-3 and TRBJ2-7; 7 bases map to TRBD2. Germline V CDR1 and CDR2: MNHEY, SVGEGT. CDR3 length equals 16 residues. The V segment lost 4 bases and the J segment 3 bases; nucleotides outside the gene matches: 12. This CDR3 reads CASSWGVGRGFYEQYF. The CDR3 nucleotides are TGTGCCAGCAGTTGGGGGGTGGGGCGGGGGTTCTACGAGCAGTACTTC.

The chain employs TRBV6-6 and TRBJ2-5; D may be TRBD2 (6 bases). The CDR3 consists of 17 residues. Germline assignment: CDR1 MNHNY and CDR2 SVGAGI (reference sequence). Trimming removed 0 bases from V and 3 bases from J, with 17 bases in between. The CDR3: CASSYSRAGRDEETQYF. The CDR3 bases are TGTGCCAGCAGTTACTCGAGGGCGGGGAGAGACGAAGAGACCCAGTACTTC.

The chain carries TRBV6-2 or TRBV6-3 and TRBJ2-2, with 8 bases lining up with TRBD1. The CDR3 loop spans 15 amino acids. Trimming at V came to 6 bases and at J to 7 bases, leaving 10 bases not matched to a gene. Germline CDR1 reads MNHEY; CDR2 reads SVGEGT. The CDR3: CASRAGGRADGELFF. For the CDR3, the DNA is TGTGCCAGCAGAGCAGGGGGCCGGGCCGACGGGGAGCTGTTTTTT.

There are a few counts of this clonotype. Just one base apart from a much larger clone, this may be a read error. The genes are TRBV10-3 and TRBJ2-6; D is perhaps TRBD1 (6 bases). The CDR3 has 18 amino acids. In germline, CDR1 is ENHRY, CDR2 SYGVKD. V was cut by 7 bases and J by 0 bases, with 19 bases left in between. CDR3 residues: CAIIGWDTTLSGANVLTF. CDR3 nucleotides: TGTGCCATCATTGGGTGGGACACAACCCTCTCTGGGGCCAACGTCCTGACTTTC.

In regard to this clonotype: It may be a read error: a sequence one base away is much more abundant. The chain recombines TRBV27 with TRBJ2-5; TRBD1 might be the D (7 bases). This CDR3 is built from 15 residues. Germline assignment: CDR1 MNHEY and CDR2 SMNVEV (reference sequence). Trimming removed 2 bases from V and 9 bases from J, with 19 bases in between. CDR3 in DNA: TGTGCCAGCAGTTTAGCGGGGACAGCCCTGTGGGCCCAGTACTTC. This encodes CASSLAGTALWAQYF.

By frequency in the sample, this clonotype is medium-sized. This sequence joins TRBV6-5 and TRBJ1-1, with a possible D match to TRBD1 (5 bases). CDR1 and CDR2 from the germline V gene are MNHEY and SVGAGI. This CDR3 has 15 amino acids. V lost 4 bases and J lost 0, with 12 bases in between. The CDR3 sequence is CASSLGVGMNTEAFF. In nucleotides, the CDR3 is TGTGCCAGCAGTTTAGGGGTGGGGATGAACACTGAAGCTTTCTTT.

By sample fraction, this clonotype is medium-sized (0.01 to 0.1%). In nucleotides, the CDR3 is TGTGCCAGCAGTTTCAGGCGGGAAGGGGTCAACTATGGCTACACCTTC. Protein product: CASSFRREGVNYGYTF. V usage is TRBV27 and J usage is TRBJ1-2, with D possibly being TRBD1 (5 bases). Germline V gene data show CDR1 as MNHEY and CDR2 as SMNVEV (reference sequence). Trimming took off 3 bases at V and 2 bases at J, with 16 bases between the two ends. This CDR3 contains 16 residues.

The V call is TRBV5-4, the J call TRBJ1-2; D call uncertain. Trimming stripped 0 bases from V and 3 bases from J, with 12 bases between. The CDR3 loop spans 15 amino acids. CDR1 is SGHNT and CDR2 is YYREEE in the germline V gene (reference sequence). The CDR3 sequence is CASSLGGREYYGYTF. CDR3 in DNA: TGTGCCAGCAGCTTGGGTGGGAGGGAGTACTATGGCTACACCTTC.

About this clonotype itself: A far larger clone is a single base away, which makes a read error likely. The genes are TRBV6-5 and TRBJ2-7; tentatively, D is TRBD2 (6 bases). V was trimmed by 6 bases and J by 2 bases, leaving 17 bases between them. Germline V CDR1 and CDR2: MNHEY, SVGAGI. The CDR3 loop spans 15 amino acids. The chain's CDR3 is CASSPWTTITYEQYF. The CDR3 DNA reads TGTGCCAGCAGCCCCTGGACTACCATCACCTACGAGCAGTACTTC.

The chain couples TRBV28 to TRBJ1-1; the match to TRBD1 covers 9 bases. The CDR3 loop spans 14 amino acids. CDR1 MDHEN and CDR2 SYDVKM come from the germline V gene. V lost 6 bases and J lost 5; bases outside the gene matches: 7. The chain's CDR3 is CASSTGGRITEAFF. The CDR3 nucleotides are TGTGCCAGCAGCACAGGGGGCAGGATTACTGAAGCTTTCTTT.

V is TRBV18 and J is TRBJ2-4; no reliable D call. CDR1 is KGHSH, CDR2 LQKENI, per germline. V shed 2 bases and J shed 0 bases, with 11 bases lying between them. This CDR3 has 16 amino acids. The CDR3: CASSPEQVKAKNIQYF. The CDR3 DNA reads TGTGCCAGCTCACCAGAGCAGGTCAAAGCCAAAAACATTCAGTACTTC.

On this clonotype itself: The conserved closing phenylalanine or tryptophan is absent in this CDR3, likely reflecting a read error. This chain links TRBV30 with TRBJ2-6; D not resolved. V was trimmed by 4 bases and J by 0 bases, leaving 10 bases between them. The CDR3 length is 15 residues. Germline-derived CDR1 and CDR2 are GTSNPN and SVGIG (reference sequence). The CDR3 here is CAWNVRSSGANVLTL. DNA for the CDR3: TGTGCCTGGAATGTTCGCAGCTCTGGGGCCAACGTCCTGACTTTA.

A note on this clonotype: A far larger clone is off by one base, so a read error is likely. The rearrangement links TRBV4-2 to TRBJ2-5; D not resolved. The DNA matches TRBJ2-1 better at its end, which makes the J call doubtful. This CDR3 is built from 16 residues. Germline CDR1 and CDR2: LGHNA and YNFKEQ. CDR3 amino acids: CASSQDSGVSYNQQFF. The CDR3 coding sequence is TGTGCCAGCAGCCAAGATTCGGGTGTTTCCTACAATCAGCAGTTCTTC.

This clonotype was seen many times. The chain uses TRBV24-1 and TRBJ2-7; D possibly uses TRBD1 or TRBD2 (5 bases each). This CDR3 comprises 16 residues. With 0 bases removed from V and 1 base from J, the gap between germline ends came to 12 bases. Germline V CDR1 and CDR2: KGHDR, SFDVKD. Here the CDR3 reads CATSDLRGVKSYEQYF. In nucleotides, the CDR3 is TGTGCCACCAGTGATTTGAGAGGGGTAAAATCCTACGAGCAGTACTTC.

This clonotype is categorized as medium-sized. The chain has TRBV11-3 and TRBJ1-1; D is unresolved. V gave up 1 base and J gave up 2 bases, with 5 bases separating them. Germline CDR1 is SGHNT and CDR2 is YENEEA. CDR3 length equals 13 residues. The CDR3 loop reads CASSLVGNTEAFF. As DNA, the CDR3 is TGTGCCAGCAGCTTAGTGGGTAACACTGAAGCTTTCTTT.

This clonotype was counted many times. This chain uses TRBV12-5 with TRBJ2-4, with 10 bases fitting TRBD2. With V trimmed by 5 bases and J by 0 bases, 10 bases remained unmatched. In germline, CDR1 is LGHNT, CDR2 FRNRAP. The CDR3 is 18 amino acids. The CDR3 spells CASGPGIAGGLAKNIQYF. CDR3 DNA sequence: TGTGCTAGTGGTCCCGGAATAGCGGGGGGCCTAGCCAAAAACATTCAGTACTTC.

V and J are TRBV20-1 and TRBJ2-1; the match to TRBD2 covers 13 bases. Per germline, CDR1 DFQATT and CDR2 SNEGSKA (reference sequence). This CDR3 region has 19 residues. With 5 bases clipped from V and 3 bases from J, the junction kept 16 bases outside the gene matches. CDR3 amino acids: CSAPPPGLAGLLLYNEQFF. The CDR3 nucleotides read TGCAGTGCTCCCCCCCCGGGACTAGCGGGACTTTTACTCTACAATGAGCAGTTCTTC.

Points on this clonotype: A far larger clone is one nucleotide away, so this likely arose from a read error. The chain recombines TRBV7-9 with TRBJ1-3; 7 bases align to TRBD1. Germline CDR1 reads SEHNR; CDR2 reads FQNEAQ (reference sequence). Trimming took 1 base from V and 4 from J; bases not matched to a gene: 13. This CDR3 contains 18 residues. The CDR3 bases are TGTGCCAGCAGCTTAGTAGTGGAACAGGGGATTATCGGAAACACCATATATTTT. Translating it yields CASSLVVEQGIIGNTIYF.

Note on this clonotype: Germline and junction disagree at one end, which may indicate a read error. The chain joins TRBV12-3 or TRBV12-4 to TRBJ2-7; TRBD2 might be the D (5 bases). CDR3 length: 12 residues. CDR3 DNA: TGTGACAGCAGGAGGAGCCGATCACCCTCCTCGTTC. Its protein product is CDSRRSRSPSSF.

V gene TRBV2 combines with J gene TRBJ2-2; D is unresolved. The CDR3 extends over 11 amino acids. Germline CDR1 SNHLY, CDR2 FYNNEI. V was shortened by 5 bases and J by 6 bases, with 4 bases between the two germline ends. This chain's CDR3 is CASSKSGELFF. In nucleotides, the CDR3 is TGTGCCAGCAGTAAATCCGGGGAGCTGTTTTTT.

The chain employs TRBV28 and TRBJ2-7; 8 nucleotides line up with TRBD2. V trimming: 2 bases; J trimming: 1 base; junction bases outside the gene matches: 4. Germline V gene sequence: CDR1 MDHEN, CDR2 SYDVKM. CDR3 size: 15 residues. This CDR3 is CASSLQTSDSYEQYF. The CDR3 DNA reads TGTGCCAGCAGTTTACAGACTAGCGATTCCTACGAGCAGTACTTC.

Of note for this clonotype: At one end, the junction sequence differs from germline, possibly due to a read error. This chain joins TRBV2 and TRBJ2-1, with D perhaps TRBD1 (6 bases). The CDR3 is made up of 13 amino acids. Germline V CDR1 and CDR2: SNHLY, FYNNEI. The CDR3: CASSLGQCGEHFF. The CDR3 DNA follows: TGTGCCAGCAGCCTCGGACAGTGCGGTGAGCATTTCTTC.

In its sample, this clonotype was seen a few times. This chain joins TRBV20-1 and TRBJ2-3; the D is unclear. CDR3 length: 14 residues. Germline V gene data show CDR1 as DFQATT and CDR2 as SNEGSKA (reference sequence). V lost 0 bases and J lost 4, with 11 bases in between. CDR3 region: CSARDDSGADTQYF. Written as DNA, the CDR3 is TGCAGTGCTAGAGACGATAGTGGCGCAGATACGCAGTATTTT.

The table lists this clonotype with a few counts. The gene calls are TRBV6-2 or TRBV6-3 and TRBJ2-7, with TRBD2 matching 9 bases. V lost 7 bases, J lost 1 base, and 8 bases stayed unmatched. This CDR3 contains 15 residues. Germline assignment: CDR1 MNHEY and CDR2 SVGEGT. The CDR3 bases are TGTGCCAGCACTGAGGGACTAGCCCCTTCCTACGAGCAGTACTTC. Encoded protein: CASTEGLAPSYEQYF.

A few counts support this clonotype. This rearrangement joins TRBV11-2 to TRBJ1-3; 7 bases map to TRBD1. This CDR3 is 15 amino acids long. Per germline, CDR1 SGHAT and CDR2 FQNNGV. Trimming removed 4 bases from V and 4 bases from J; junction bases left unmatched: 7. The CDR3 sequence: CASSSTRTGGNTIYF. The CDR3 DNA follows: TGTGCCAGCAGCTCAACTAGGACAGGAGGAAACACCATATATTTT.

This clonotype was observed at least ten times. The chain is built from TRBV10-3 and TRBJ2-3; the D gene is possibly TRBD2 (5 bases). V lost 7 bases to trimming and J lost 1 base, with 9 bases between them. The CDR3 has 13 residues. Germline CDR1 ENHRY, CDR2 SYGVKD. The CDR3: CAITGAGTDTQYF. The CDR3 bases are TGTGCCATCACAGGAGCGGGCACAGATACGCAGTATTTT.